This TCR beta chain was sequenced for a study of monozygotic twins with inflammatory bowel disease. Addition of UMIs with a 6-nucleotide sample barcode was achieved by template switching. TCRdb reprocessed the 5' RACE reads, with one entry per CDR3 protein and no DNA. This table lists 110,000 or so distinct CDR3 sequences. Study conclusions and caveats: Since immunosuppressive treatments differed, patient repertoires may have gained added variability. Limited power may explain why concordant and discordant twins showed no difference in repertoire similarity.

The V gene's germline CDR1 is MGHDK and CDR2 SYGVNS. The CDR3 spans 14 residues. Of note for this clonotype: Its specificity is not known.

Specimen: blood. The sequence was obtained from a human donor with ulcerative colitis or Crohn's disease, or a healthy co-twin of an affected twin (not recorded which). The chain recombines TRBV25-1 with TRBJ2-5; the D gene TCRdb calls, TRBD1, cannot be checked with no DNA. The CDR3: CASSEPGDLETQYF. The full variable domain, its missing parts supplied by reference TRBV25-1 and TRBJ2-5, is EADIYQTPRYLVIGTGKKITLECSQTMGHDKMYWYQQDPGMELHLIHYSYGVNSTEKGDLSSESTVSRIRTEHFPLTLESARPSHTSQYLCASSEPGDLETQYFGPGTRLLVL.